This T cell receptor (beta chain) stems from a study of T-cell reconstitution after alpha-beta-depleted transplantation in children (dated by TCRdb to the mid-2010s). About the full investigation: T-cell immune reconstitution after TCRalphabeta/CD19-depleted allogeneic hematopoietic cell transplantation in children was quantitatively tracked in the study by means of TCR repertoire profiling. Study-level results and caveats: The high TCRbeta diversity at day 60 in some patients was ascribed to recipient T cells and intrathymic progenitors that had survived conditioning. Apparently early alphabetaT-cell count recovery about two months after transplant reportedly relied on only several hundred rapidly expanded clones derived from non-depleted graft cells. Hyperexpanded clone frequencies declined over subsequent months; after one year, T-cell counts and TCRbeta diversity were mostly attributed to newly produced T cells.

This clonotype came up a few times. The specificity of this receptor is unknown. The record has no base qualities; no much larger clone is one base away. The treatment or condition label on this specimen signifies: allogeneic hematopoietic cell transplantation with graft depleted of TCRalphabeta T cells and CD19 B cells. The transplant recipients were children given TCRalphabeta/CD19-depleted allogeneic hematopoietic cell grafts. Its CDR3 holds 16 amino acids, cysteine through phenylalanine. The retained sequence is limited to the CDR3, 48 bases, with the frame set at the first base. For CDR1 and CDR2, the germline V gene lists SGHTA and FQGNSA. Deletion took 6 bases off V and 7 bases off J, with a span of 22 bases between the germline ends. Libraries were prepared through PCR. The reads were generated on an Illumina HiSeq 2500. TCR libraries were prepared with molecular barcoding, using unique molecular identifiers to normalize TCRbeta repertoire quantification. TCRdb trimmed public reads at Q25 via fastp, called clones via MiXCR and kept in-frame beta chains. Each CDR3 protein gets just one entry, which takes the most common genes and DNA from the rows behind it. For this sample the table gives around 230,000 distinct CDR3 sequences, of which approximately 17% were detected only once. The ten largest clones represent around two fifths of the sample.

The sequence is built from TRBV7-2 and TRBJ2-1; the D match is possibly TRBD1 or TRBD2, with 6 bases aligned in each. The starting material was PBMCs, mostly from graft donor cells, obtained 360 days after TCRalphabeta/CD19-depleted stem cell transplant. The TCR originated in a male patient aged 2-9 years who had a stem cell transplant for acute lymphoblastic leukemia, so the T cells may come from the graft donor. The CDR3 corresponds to CASRLTRGTYGNEQFF. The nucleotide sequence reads TGTGCCAGCAGGTTGACCCGGGGGACATATGGGAATGAGCAGTTCTTC.